These 19 T cell receptor beta chains came from one sample sequenced in a study of blood T cell repertoires in COVID-19. The repertoire was sequenced with immunoSEQ multiplex PCR; TCRdb's copy has only in-frame clones and lacks some. Of about 220,000 clones listed, 65% to 85% are singletons. Sequenced: PBMCs or T cells enriched from blood (not recorded which). These receptors were taken from a woman aged 60-75 years who had recovered from COVID-19.

The rearrangement uses TRBV3-1 (or the pseudogene TRBV3-2) and TRBJ2-2, with TRBD2 matching over 10 bases. Per the germline V gene, CDR1 is LGHDT and CDR2 is YNNKEL (reference sequence). The CDR3 sequence is 17 residues long. The junction had 8 bases not matched to a gene; V was cut back by 4 bases and J by 3 bases. This CDR3 reads CASSPSDSGRYTGELFF. DNA for the CDR3: TGTGCCAGCAGCCCCTCCGATAGCGGGAGGTACACCGGGGAGCTGTTTTTT.

CDR3 DNA: TGTGCCAGCAGCCAAGCTAGCGGGACGAACACAGATACGCAGTATTTT. Translation gives CASSQASGTNTDTQYF. This sequence joins TRBV3-1 (or the pseudogene TRBV3-2) and TRBJ2-3; 9 positions agree with TRBD2. Looked up from germline, CDR1 is LGHDT and CDR2 is YNNKEL (reference sequence). This CDR3 has 16 residues. Trimming took 1 base from V and 2 from J; bases not matched to a gene: 4.

V is TRBV13 and J is TRBJ1-2; D not certain. The V gene lost 2 bases and the J gene lost 4 bases, with 8 bases spanning the gap. The germline CDR1 and CDR2 sequences are PRHDT and FYEKMQ (reference sequence). This CDR3 contains 13 residues. CDR3 nucleotides: TGTGCCAGCAGCTTACTAAACAGCTATGGCTACACCTTC. This encodes CASSLLNSYGYTF.

The rearrangement uses TRBV19 and TRBJ2-7; 10 nucleotides match TRBD1. Germline CDR1 LNHDA, CDR2 SQIVND (reference sequence). V lost 6 bases and J lost 2; bases outside the gene matches: 13. This CDR3 spans 17 amino acids. In nucleotides, the CDR3 is TGTGCCAGTAGCCCCTGGGGTCCGGGACAGGGGACCTACGAGCAGTACTTC. Translation gives CASSPWGPGQGTYEQYF.

The V and J genes are TRBV2 and TRBJ1-1, with D perhaps matching TRBD1 (5 bases). CDR3 length equals 15 residues. Trimming cost V 7 bases and J 5 bases, with 20 bases left between them. Germline CDR1 SNHLY, CDR2 FYNNEI. The CDR3 nucleotides are TGTGCCAGCAATATAAGGGGAATCGTTGGTACTGAAGCTTTCTTT. It translates to CASNIRGIVGTEAFF.

This clone has only one observation. The J gene is TRBJ1-2, the V gene TRBV7-9; no firm D call. The V gene lost 3 bases and the J gene lost 3 bases, with 11 bases spanning the gap. CDR3 length: 14 residues. Per the germline V gene, CDR1 is SEHNR and CDR2 is FQNEAQ (reference sequence). CDR3 loop: CASSFGGRDYGYTF. The CDR3 nucleotides are TGTGCCAGCAGCTTCGGAGGGAGGGACTATGGCTACACCTTC.

This clone was recorded a few times. The rearrangement joins TRBV10-2 to TRBJ2-2, with TRBD1 matching over 9 bases. V lost 6 bases, J lost 6 bases, and 8 bases stayed unmatched. Germline V lookup: CDR1 WSHSY, CDR2 SAAADI. The CDR3 is 15 residues long. In nucleotides, the CDR3 is TGCGCCAGCAGCCTCCGGGACAGGGTTTCCGGGGAGCTGTTTTTT. This encodes CASSLRDRVSGELFF.

V and J are TRBV4-3 and TRBJ1-2; possibly TRBD1 for D (6 bases). CDR1 is LGHNA, CDR2 YSLEER, per germline. The CDR3 totals 12 residues. The germline V and J ends were trimmed by 8 bases and 5 bases, with 12 bases remaining between them. The CDR3 coding sequence is TGCGCCAGCCGGGGTAGGGGGTATGGCTACACCTTC. Protein sequence: CASRGRGYGYTF.

As concerns this clone: The same CDR3 arises from other DNA sequences in this sample as well. The chain links TRBV2 to TRBJ2-5, with 11 bases fitting TRBD1. The CDR3 sequence is 14 residues long. Germline V CDR1 and CDR2: SNHLY, FYNNEI. V shed 5 bases and J 5 bases; nucleotides not matched to a gene: 4. The CDR3 sequence is CASSRTGGVETQYF. The CDR3 region has the DNA TGTGCCAGCAGTAGGACAGGGGGCGTTGAGACCCAGTACTTC.

The sample holds a few counts of this clone. V gene TRBV13 combines with J gene TRBJ1-2; the D gene is possibly TRBD1 (6 bases). The CDR3 contains 14 residues. Per germline, CDR1 PRHDT and CDR2 FYEKMQ (reference sequence). The V gene lost 4 bases and the J gene lost 4 bases, with 13 bases spanning the gap. The CDR3 nucleotides are TGTGCCAGCAGCTACAACAGGGTTTCCTATGGCTACACCTTC. It encodes CASSYNRVSYGYTF.

The chain recombines TRBV30 with TRBJ2-3; 8 nucleotides align to TRBD2. Germline V lookup: CDR1 GTSNPN, CDR2 SVGIG (reference sequence). Trimming cost V 6 bases and J 2 bases; bases outside gene matches: 7. The CDR3 runs 14 residues. CDR3 sequence reads: CACTSGGSTDTQYF. The CDR3 DNA reads as TGTGCCTGTACTAGCGGAGGATCCACAGATACGCAGTATTTT.

This clone showed up just once. The chain employs TRBV5-5 and TRBJ2-7; 11 positions match TRBD2. With V trimmed by 2 bases and J by 3 bases, 1 base remained unmatched. This CDR3 is 14 amino acids long. Germline CDR1 and CDR2: SGHKS and YYEKEE (reference sequence). The CDR3 reads CASSFTSGSYEQYF. CDR3 bases: TGTGCCAGCAGCTTTACTAGCGGGAGCTACGAGCAGTACTTC.

Comment on this clone: The junction differs from germline at one of its ends, possibly a read error. The rearrangement links TRBV7-2 to TRBJ1-2; a possible D gene is TRBD1 (5 bases). Germline CDR1 reads SGHTA; CDR2 reads FQGNSA. This CDR3 is 12 amino acids long. CDR3 nucleotide sequence: TGTGCCAGCAGCTTACAATGGAGGGGCAGCTACTTC. It specifies CASSLQWRGSYF.

The gene calls are TRBV5-1 and TRBJ2-3; maybe TRBD2 (6 bases). CDR1 SGHRS and CDR2 YFSETQ come from the germline V gene. V lost 1 base, J lost 1 base, and 13 bases lay in between. The CDR3 consists of 16 residues. The CDR3 nucleotides are TGCGCCAGCAGCTTGAGCGGCTCGGGAGGCACAGATACGCAGTATTTT. This translates into CASSLSGSGGTDTQYF.

The V call is TRBV6-5, the J call TRBJ1-3; D is unresolved. V gave up 7 bases and J gave up 0 bases, with 13 bases separating them. This CDR3 is 15 amino acids long. Germline V CDR1 and CDR2: MNHEY, SVGAGI. The CDR3 DNA reads TGTGCCAGCAACGCGGCGGACTCCTCTGGAAACACCATATATTTT. Translating it yields CASNAADSSGNTIYF.

V is TRBV13 and J is TRBJ2-1; maybe TRBD2 (7 bases). Germline V lookup: CDR1 PRHDT, CDR2 FYEKMQ (reference sequence). Trimming took off 1 base at V and 7 bases at J, with 20 bases between the two ends. The CDR3 covers 17 residues. The CDR3 bases are TGTGCCAGCAGCTTAGTCTTTGGGGGGGCCGGTACGAATGAGCAGTTCTTC. This sequence encodes CASSLVFGGAGTNEQFF.

CDR3 protein: CASSYSTGSVTGYTF. The CDR3 DNA sequence: TGTGCCAGCAGTTACAGTACAGGATCCGTTACGGGCTACACCTTC. The gene calls are TRBV6-5 and TRBJ1-2, with a weak D call TRBD1 (5 bases). Germline-derived CDR1 and CDR2 are MNHEY and SVGAGI. The CDR3 is 15 amino acids. V lost 2 bases to trimming and J lost 8 bases, with 18 bases between them.

The chain joins TRBV12-5 to TRBJ1-5; TRBD1 matches at 8 bases. This CDR3 spans 16 amino acids. V trimming: 6 bases; J trimming: 0 bases; junction bases outside the gene matches: 7. The germline gives CDR1 LGHNT, CDR2 FRNRAP. CDR3 DNA: TGTGCTAGTGGACCCCCGGGACAGGTTAGCAATCAGCCCCAGCATTTT. Translating it yields CASGPPGQVSNQPQHF.

V gene TRBV6-1 combines with J gene TRBJ2-5; 12 nucleotides agree with TRBD1. Germline lookup yields CDR1 MNHNS and CDR2 SASEGT. The CDR3 extends over 17 amino acids. The V segment lost 4 bases and the J segment 1 base; nucleotides outside the gene matches: 7. The CDR3 loop is CASSGGTGGFRQETQYF. DNA for the CDR3: TGTGCCAGCAGTGGTGGGACAGGGGGCTTCCGCCAAGAGACCCAGTACTTC.